A selection of T cell receptor beta chains follows, all from one sample in a study of T cells in Graves' hyperthyroidism and ophthalmopathy. TCRdb reprocessed the multiplex PCR reads with MiXCR, giving one entry per CDR3 protein. The repertoire holds about 58,000 distinct CDR3 sequences, 49% seen once, with 9.5% to 15% in the top ten. The source material was blood. All receptors derive from a young woman with Graves' ophthalmopathy. Both conserved end residues are part of each CDR3. Fields, in order: D gene, V gene, J gene, clone size, CDR3 DNA, CDR3 protein. The D gene is left open where the match is weak. Not all rows give a size; the values are once, few, many and, for expanded clones, a class.

D: -
V: TRBV2
J: TRBJ1-6
size: many
DNA: TGTGCCAGCAGTATAAGTCGGGCCCACAGTGGGTCGGCCCTCCACTTT
CDR3: CASSISRAHSGSALHF

D: -
V: TRBV7-6
J: TRBJ2-1
size: many
DNA: TGTGCCAGCAGCTTAAGCCCGAGCTCCTACAATGAGCAGTTCTTC
CDR3: CASSLSPSSYNEQFF

D: -
V: TRBV14
J: TRBJ2-1
size: many
DNA: TGTGCCAGCAGCCAAGATCTGGGGGAAGGGCGGGAATGGAGTGATGAGCAGTTCTTC
CDR3: CASSQDLGEGREWSDEQFF

D: -
V: TRBV11-2
J: TRBJ2-7
size: many
DNA: TGTGCCAGCAGCTTAGAAGGAGGGAAGAGGGACTTC
CDR3: CASSLEGGKRDF

D: TRBD2
V: TRBV6-2/TRBV6-3
J: TRBJ2-7
size: many
DNA: TGTGCCAGCAGTTATATTAGCGGGAGGCCCTACGAGCAGTACTTC
CDR3: CASSYISGRPYEQYF

D: -
V: TRBV28
J: TRBJ2-7
size: many
DNA: TGTGCCAGCACCGGAAACTCCTACGAGCAGTACTTC
CDR3: CASTGNSYEQYF

D: TRBD2
V: TRBV6-1
J: TRBJ2-5
size: many
DNA: TGTGCCAGCAGTGAAAGACTAGCGGGAGTAGGGGAAGAGACCCAGTACTTC
CDR3: CASSERLAGVGEETQYF

D: -
V: TRBV3-1
J: TRBJ2-7
size: -
DNA: TGTACCAGCAGCCCTTCATTAGGGGGTAGCTACGAGCAGTACTTC
CDR3: CTSSPSLGGSYEQYF

D: -
V: TRBV20-1
J: TRBJ2-1
size: -
DNA: TGCAGTGCAATGGACCTTTTCCGGGACCTCCCCTACAATGAGCAGTCCTTC
CDR3: CSAMDLFRDLPYNEQSF

D: -
V: TRBV3-1
J: TRBJ1-6
size: many
DNA: TGTGCCAGCAGCCAAGATCCTGGGCCCCTCCACTTT
CDR3: CASSQDPGPLHF

D: -
V: TRBV20-1
J: TRBJ1-5
size: -
DNA: TGCAGTGCTCCCCCTGGGGCAGGGGCCAATCAGCCCCAGCATTTT
CDR3: CSAPPGAGANQPQHF

D: -
V: TRBV20-1
J: TRBJ1-1
size: -
DNA: TGCAGTGCTAGTAAGGGGAACACTGAAGCTTTCTTT
CDR3: CSASKGNTEAFF

D: TRBD1
V: TRBV20-1
J: TRBJ2-7
size: many
DNA: TGCAGTGCTAGAGACCAAGGGTGGGGGACAGGGAGAGCCTACGAGCAGTACTTC
CDR3: CSARDQGWGTGRAYEQYF

D: TRBD1
V: TRBV7-8
J: TRBJ2-1
size: many
DNA: TGTGCCAGCAGCTCAACGACAGGGGGCTTCTCCTACAATGAGCAGTTCTTC
CDR3: CASSSTTGGFSYNEQFF

D: -
V: TRBV10-3
J: TRBJ2-7
size: many
DNA: TGTGCCATCAGTGAGCCTCCAAGCGTGTCTTACGAGCAGTACTTC
CDR3: CAISEPPSVSYEQYF

D: -
V: TRBV2
J: TRBJ2-7
size: once
DNA: TGTGCCAGCAGTATTAACAGGGCGCAGTACTTC
CDR3: CASSINRAQYF

D: -
V: TRBV14
J: TRBJ2-3
size: many
DNA: TGTGCCAGCAGCCAAGGCGGACCCCTGGGGACAGATACGCAGTATTTT
CDR3: CASSQGGPLGTDTQYF

D: TRBD2
V: TRBV29-1
J: TRBJ2-3
size: once
DNA: TGCAGCGTTGAAGGGCTAGCGGGAGGGTATGAGCAGTATTTT
CDR3: CSVEGLAGGYEQYF

D: TRBD2
V: TRBV19
J: TRBJ2-2
size: many
DNA: TGTGCCAGTAGCCGCGGGAGGCGGGGCGTCGCCGGGGAGCTGTTTTTT
CDR3: CASSRGRRGVAGELFF

D: TRBD1
V: TRBV19
J: TRBJ2-1
size: -
DNA: TGTGCCAGTAGTACCGGGGACAGGGAAGATACGCAGTTCTTC
CDR3: CASSTGDREDTQFF

D: -
V: TRBV3-1
J: TRBJ1-2
size: few
DNA: TGTGCCAGCAGCCAAGAGGGGGGGCGCGGGTCAGGCTACACCTTC
CDR3: CASSQEGGRGSGYTF

D: -
V: TRBV9
J: TRBJ2-5
size: -
DNA: TGTGCCAGCAGCGTAGTCCCTACGGAGACCCAGTACTTC
CDR3: CASSVVPTETQYF

D: -
V: TRBV20-1
J: TRBJ1-2
size: -
DNA: TGCAGTGCTAGCTTAGCGGGGGGCGCGTCGGGAGGCTACACCTTC
CDR3: CSASLAGGASGGYTF

D: -
V: TRBV20-1
J: TRBJ2-3
size: many
DNA: TGCAGTGTCGGGCCGATCACAGATACGCAGTATTTT
CDR3: CSVGPITDTQYF

D: TRBD1
V: TRBV2
J: TRBJ1-1
size: -
DNA: TGTGCCAGCAGATTGGACAGGGGCACTGAAGCTTTCTTT
CDR3: CASRLDRGTEAFF

D: TRBD1
V: TRBV5-4
J: TRBJ2-4
size: many
DNA: TGTGCCAGCAGCTTTAAGGGACAGGGAAACATTCAGTACTTC
CDR3: CASSFKGQGNIQYF

D: TRBD1
V: TRBV12-3/TRBV12-4
J: TRBJ1-2
size: -
DNA: TGTGCCAGCAGCCAGGGACAGACAAACTATGGCTACACCTTC
CDR3: CASSQGQTNYGYTF

D: -
V: TRBV5-6
J: TRBJ1-1
size: many
DNA: TGTGCCAGCAGCCCTACCCCGACAGCGAACACTGAAGCTTTCTTT
CDR3: CASSPTPTANTEAFF

D: -
V: TRBV9
J: TRBJ1-2
size: -
DNA: TGTGCCAGCGGGCGGTTAGCGGGCAATGGCTACACCTTC
CDR3: CASGRLAGNGYTF

D: TRBD2
V: TRBV9
J: TRBJ2-5
size: -
DNA: TGTGCCAGCAGCGAAGCGGGACTAGCGGGAGTGGAGACCCAGTACTTC
CDR3: CASSEAGLAGVETQYF

D: TRBD2
V: TRBV13
J: TRBJ2-3
size: many
DNA: TGTGCCAGCAGCCCCCGACTAGCGGACACAGATACGCAGTATTTT
CDR3: CASSPRLADTDTQYF

D: TRBD1
V: TRBV28
J: TRBJ1-1
size: -
DNA: TGTGCCAGCAGTTTACCCCGAACCGGGACAGCCCTTGAAGCTTTCTTT
CDR3: CASSLPRTGTALEAFF

D: -
V: TRBV2
J: TRBJ1-2
size: -
DNA: TGTGCCAGCACCCAACGTGGGGGGACGCAAGTTGGCTACACCTTC
CDR3: CASTQRGGTQVGYTF

D: -
V: TRBV7-9
J: TRBJ1-2
size: -
DNA: TGTGCCAGCAGCTTAGGGGGGGTCGGGAGGGGCTACACCTTC
CDR3: CASSLGGVGRGYTF

D: TRBD1
V: TRBV20-1
J: TRBJ2-7
size: -
DNA: TGCAGTGCTCGACAGGGCCCTGGGTACGAGCAGTACTTC
CDR3: CSARQGPGYEQYF

D: -
V: TRBV7-3
J: TRBJ2-7
size: -
DNA: TGTGCCCCGCAGCCCGGGGACGGCTACTACGAGCAGTACTTC
CDR3: CAPQPGDGYYEQYF

D: -
V: TRBV7-3
J: TRBJ2-3
size: many
DNA: TGTGCCAGCAGCTTAGGGAATACGCAGTATTTT
CDR3: CASSLGNTQYF

D: TRBD2
V: TRBV5-4
J: TRBJ2-1
size: -
DNA: TGTGCCAGCAGCCGGGTGGGACTAGCGGGGAGTTCGGGAGGCAATGAGCAGCGCTTC
CDR3: CASSRVGLAGSSGGNEQRF

D: -
V: TRBV9
J: TRBJ2-7
size: -
DNA: TGTGCCAGCAGCGTAGGCCAGAGCTCCTACGAGCAGTACTTC
CDR3: CASSVGQSSYEQYF

D: TRBD2
V: TRBV7-8
J: TRBJ2-4
size: many
DNA: TGTGCCAGCAGCCCGCGGACTAGCGGGAGTAGCCGAGCCAAAAACATTCAGTACTTC
CDR3: CASSPRTSGSSRAKNIQYF

D: -
V: TRBV5-1
J: TRBJ2-7
size: many
DNA: TGCGCCAGCAGCCCGATTTTAGGGAAGGAGCGCGAGCAGTACTTC
CDR3: CASSPILGKEREQYF

D: -
V: TRBV5-1
J: TRBJ1-3
size: many
DNA: TGCGCCAGCAGCGTTACAGGGTTAGGCTCTGGAAACACCATATATTTT
CDR3: CASSVTGLGSGNTIYF

D: -
V: TRBV5-4
J: TRBJ2-7
size: -
DNA: TGTGCCAGCAGCCCAGGGGTAGGCTATGGCTACGAGCAGTACTTC
CDR3: CASSPGVGYGYEQYF

D: -
V: TRBV10-1
J: TRBJ2-1
size: -
DNA: TGCGCCAGCAGTGACCTCAGGGTACTAGCCGACGAGCAGTTCTTC
CDR3: CASSDLRVLADEQFF

D: -
V: TRBV3-1
J: TRBJ1-3
size: many
DNA: TGTGCCAGCAGCCAGCGACAGTTTGGAAACACCATATATTTT
CDR3: CASSQRQFGNTIYF

D: TRBD2
V: TRBV24-1
J: TRBJ2-1
size: -
DNA: TGTGCCACCAGTGATACCGGACTAGCGGGAGGCAATGAGCAGTTCTTC
CDR3: CATSDTGLAGGNEQFF

D: TRBD2
V: TRBV7-9
J: TRBJ2-5
size: many
DNA: TGTGCCAGCAGCCGGGGGGGACTGGGGATGGGCCAGTACTTC
CDR3: CASSRGGLGMGQYF

D: TRBD1
V: TRBV7-6
J: TRBJ1-4
size: -
DNA: TGTGCCAGCATCGAACGGGGGACAGGCCGCAATGAAAAACAGTTTTTT
CDR3: CASIERGTGRNEKQFF

D: TRBD1
V: TRBV5-1
J: TRBJ2-7
size: many
DNA: TGCGCCAGCAGCAACCGGGACAGCAGTAGCGAGCAGTACTTC
CDR3: CASSNRDSSSEQYF

D: TRBD2
V: TRBV9
J: TRBJ2-1
size: many
DNA: TGTGCCAGCAGTGCCCCGGGACTAGTAAAACGCAATGAGCAGTTCTTC
CDR3: CASSAPGLVKRNEQFF

D: -
V: TRBV27
J: TRBJ2-6
size: few
DNA: TGTGCCAGCAGTTTTATTCCCCAGTTTGGGGCCAACGTCCTGACTTTC
CDR3: CASSFIPQFGANVLTF

D: -
V: TRBV5-1
J: TRBJ2-7
size: -
DNA: TGCGCCAGCAGCTTGGGAACCAACTCGGAGCAGTACTTC
CDR3: CASSLGTNSEQYF

D: TRBD1
V: TRBV10-3
J: TRBJ1-1
size: -
DNA: TGCGCCATCAGGCCCCGGGACAGTGGGATGGACACTGAAGCTTTCTTT
CDR3: CAIRPRDSGMDTEAFF

D: TRBD1
V: TRBV10-2
J: TRBJ2-3
size: few
DNA: TGTGCCAGCTCACCACAGGGGATGGGAAGCACAGATACGCAGTATTTT
CDR3: CASSPQGMGSTDTQYF